This entry lists 19 T cell receptor beta chains sequenced from one sample in a study of OX40 agonist ivuxolimab in advanced cancers. Clones were read by immunoSEQ multiplex PCR, and TCRdb kept only the in-frame ones, dropping some. The repertoire holds under 6,500 clones, with 60% to 70% as singletons. This sample comprised CD4+ or CD8+ T cells sorted from blood, obtained in a trial of the OX40 agonist ivuxolimab. These receptors were obtained from an adult with an advanced solid tumor such as melanoma, head and neck, liver or kidney cancer.

Sample share makes this clone medium-sized. This sequence joins TRBV25-1 and TRBJ1-6; D is uncertain. V lost 1 base and J lost 6, with 13 bases in between. The CDR3 runs to 16 residues. From germline, CDR1 is MGHDK and CDR2 SYGVNS. The CDR3 protein is CASSEWPAGPNSPLHF. CDR3 sequence (DNA): TGTGCCAGCAGTGAATGGCCGGCAGGCCCTAATTCACCCCTCCACTTT.

The chain combines TRBV7-8 with TRBJ2-4, with 7 bases that match TRBD1. This CDR3 has 14 amino acids. Trimming cost V 5 bases and J 5 bases; bases outside gene matches: 6. CDR1 and CDR2 (germline): SGHVS, FQNEAQ. CDR3 nucleotide sequence: TGTGCCAGCAGCGGGCTGGGGACAGAAAACATTCAGTACTTC. This codes for CASSGLGTENIQYF.

V gene TRBV10-3 combines with J gene TRBJ2-5; D may correspond to TRBD1 or TRBD2 (6 bases each). V was trimmed by 6 bases and J by 7 bases, leaving 18 bases between them. The length of the CDR3 is 14 residues. Germline CDR1 ENHRY, CDR2 SYGVKD. The CDR3 DNA is TGTGCCATCAGGGAGGGGGGCGCAAAAGGGACCCAGTACTTC. Protein sequence: CAIREGGAKGTQYF.

This sequence joins TRBV4-2 and TRBJ1-1, with 10 nucleotides matching TRBD1. The CDR3 has 13 residues. The trim removed 5 bases at V and 5 bases at J, leaving 2 bases unmatched. Germline CDR1 LGHNA, CDR2 YNFKEQ. The CDR3 loop is CASSGQGVTEAFF. The DNA for the CDR3 is TGTGCCAGCAGCGGACAGGGGGTAACTGAAGCTTTCTTT.

This clone occurred a few times. One base separates it from a far larger clone, so it is likely a read error. Other nucleotide sequences in the sample specify the same CDR3. The chain links TRBV7-7 to TRBJ1-5, with 9 bases that match TRBD1. Looked up from germline, CDR1 is SSHAT and CDR2 is FNYEAQ (reference sequence). The CDR3 is 14 amino acids. The chain's CDR3 is CASSSAGQGQPQHF. The CDR3 DNA sequence: TGTGCTAGCAGCTCCGCGGGACAGGGCCAGCCCCAGCATTTT.

The chain carries TRBV19 and TRBJ1-1, with D uncertain. Per germline, CDR1 LNHDA and CDR2 SQIVND (reference sequence). The length of the CDR3 is 14 residues. The V end lost 5 bases, the J end lost 7 bases, and 17 bases lay between the germline ends. The CDR3 region has the DNA TGTGCCAGTAGTCCACACCGGACCGCGTTTGAAGCTTTCTTT. As protein: CASSPHRTAFEAFF.

V usage is TRBV11-2 and J usage is TRBJ2-5; the D gene is possibly TRBD2 (6 bases). The CDR3 loop spans 13 amino acids. Germline V lookup: CDR1 SGHAT, CDR2 FQNNGV. V was pared by 5 bases and J by 7 bases, with 14 bases between. The CDR3 DNA reads as TGTGCCAGCAGCCCCAGGGAGGCGGGGACCCAGTACTTC. It codes for CASSPREAGTQYF.

In this sample, this clone turned up a few times. The chain combines TRBV2 with TRBJ1-5, with D possibly being TRBD1 (5 bases). The CDR3 is 14 amino acids. V shed 4 bases and J shed 5 bases, with 12 bases lying between them. CDR1 and CDR2 (germline): SNHLY, FYNNEI. In DNA form, the CDR3 reads TGTGCCAGCAGTGGTAGGGGTGGAGATCAGCCCCAGCATTTT. Translated, it gives CASSGRGGDQPQHF.

V gene TRBV2 combines with J gene TRBJ1-1; 7 bases line up with TRBD1. Germline CDR1 is SNHLY and CDR2 is FYNNEI. Trimming removed 5 bases from V and 1 base from J; junction bases left unmatched: 13. The CDR3 covers 17 residues. CDR3 amino acids: CASSFLPWGQQNTEAFF. As DNA, the CDR3 is TGTGCCAGCAGTTTTTTACCCTGGGGACAGCAGAACACTGAAGCTTTCTTT.

The V and J genes are TRBV4-3 and TRBJ2-3; D gene uncertain. V shed 0 bases and J shed 2 bases, with 9 bases lying between them. The CDR3 contains 15 residues. Germline loops: CDR1 LGHNA, CDR2 YSLEER. The CDR3 loop reads CASSQEEFSTDTQYF. CDR3 sequence (DNA): TGCGCCAGCAGCCAAGAAGAATTTTCCACAGATACGCAGTATTTT.

The chain joins TRBV5-8 to TRBJ1-1; D gene unclear. Germline values: CDR1 SGHTS, CDR2 YDEGEE. The CDR3 covers 10 residues. V gave up 2 bases and J gave up 9 bases, with 5 bases separating them. CDR3 DNA sequence: TGTGCCAGCAGCTTCGGTAAAGCTTTCTTT. It translates to CASSFGKAFF.

The rearrangement links TRBV19 to TRBJ2-5; D may be TRBD2 (5 bases). The J call is doubtful: the DNA matches TRBJ2-7 better. The CDR3 is 12 residues long. Per germline, CDR1 LNHDA and CDR2 SQIVND (reference sequence). The CDR3 region is CASSPGKHEQYF. The CDR3 DNA follows: TGTGCCAGTAGCCCGGGGAAGCACGAGCAGTACTTC.

The rearrangement uses TRBV27 and TRBJ2-1; the D gene could be TRBD1 or TRBD2 (5 bases each). V was shortened by 2 bases and J by 4 bases, with 12 bases between the two germline ends. Looked up from germline, CDR1 is MNHEY and CDR2 is SMNVEV (reference sequence). The CDR3 runs 15 residues. The CDR3 DNA reads TGTGCCAGCAGTTTAGTGGGACCTATGTACAATGAGCAGTTCTTC. Residues: CASSLVGPMYNEQFF.

This clone turned up a few times. The J gene is TRBJ1-1, the V gene TRBV7-2, with a possible D match to TRBD1 (6 bases). Germline CDR1 and CDR2: SGHTA and FQGNSA. CDR3 length equals 16 residues. Trimming stripped 6 bases from V and 4 bases from J, with 21 bases between. The CDR3, as DNA: TGTGCCAGCAGACTACGAGTGGACAGCCGCGGCACTGAAGCTTTCTTT. Translated, it gives CASRLRVDSRGTEAFF.

The chain links TRBV4-1 to TRBJ1-5, with D possibly matching TRBD1 (6 bases). Germline CDR1 reads MGHRA; CDR2 reads YSYEKL. V dropped 0 bases and J dropped 6 bases, with 12 bases sitting between them. The CDR3 has 15 amino acids. CDR3 sequence: CASSQDSGEGQPQHF. The CDR3 DNA reads TGCGCCAGCAGCCAAGATTCAGGGGAAGGTCAGCCCCAGCATTTT.

J is TRBJ2-5 and V is TRBV9; TRBD1 matches 12 bases. J gave up 5 bases and V 2 bases, and 7 bases lay outside the gene matches. Germline loops: CDR1 SGDLS, CDR2 YYNGEE. The CDR3 runs to 16 residues. CDR3: CASSVSGTGGLETQYF. In DNA, the CDR3 is TGTGCCAGCAGCGTGTCCGGGACAGGGGGCTTGGAGACCCAGTACTTC.

V usage is TRBV16 and J usage is TRBJ2-5; D not certain. V lost 3 bases and J lost 4, with 3 bases in between. This CDR3 is built from 11 residues. The germline V gene encodes CDR1 KGHSY and CDR2 FQNENV. The CDR3 here is CASSQGETQYF. CDR3 bases: TGTGCCAGCAGCCAGGGAGAGACCCAGTACTTC.

The chain joins TRBV27 to TRBJ1-2, with D maybe TRBD1 (6 bases). Deletions cut 5 bases from V and 6 bases from J, with 25 bases between. CDR3 length equals 17 residues. The germline V gene has CDR1 MNHEY and CDR2 SMNVEV (reference sequence). CDR3 sequence (DNA): TGTGCCAGCAGTCAACAGTTTACAGGGCCTACGCGAGATGGCTACACCTTC. This gives the protein CASSQQFTGPTRDGYTF.

This clone was observed a few times. The rearrangement joins TRBV6-6 to TRBJ2-3; D is undetermined. The CDR3 loop spans 16 amino acids. V was pared by 0 bases and J by 0 bases, with 10 bases between. The germline CDR1 and CDR2 sequences are MNHNY and SVGAGI (reference sequence). CDR3 DNA: TGTGCCAGCAGTTACTCGCCCGGGTTTAGCACAGATACGCAGTATTTT. It is translated as CASSYSPGFSTDTQYF.